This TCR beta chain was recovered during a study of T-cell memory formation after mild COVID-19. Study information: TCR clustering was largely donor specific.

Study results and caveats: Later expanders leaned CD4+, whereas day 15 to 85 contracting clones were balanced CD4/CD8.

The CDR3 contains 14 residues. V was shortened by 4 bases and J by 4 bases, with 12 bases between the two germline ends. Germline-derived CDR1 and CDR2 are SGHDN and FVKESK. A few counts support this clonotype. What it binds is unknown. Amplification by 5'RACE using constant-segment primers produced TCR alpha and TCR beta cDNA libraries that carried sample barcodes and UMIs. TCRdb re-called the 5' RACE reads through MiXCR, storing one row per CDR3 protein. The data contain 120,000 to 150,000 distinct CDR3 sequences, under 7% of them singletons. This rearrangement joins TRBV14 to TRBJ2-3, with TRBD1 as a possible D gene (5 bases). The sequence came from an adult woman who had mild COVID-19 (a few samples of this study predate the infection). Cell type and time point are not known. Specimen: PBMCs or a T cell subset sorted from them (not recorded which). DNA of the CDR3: TGTGCCAGCAGCCGCATCCAGGGTGCAGATACGCAGTATTTT. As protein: CASSRIQGADTQYF.